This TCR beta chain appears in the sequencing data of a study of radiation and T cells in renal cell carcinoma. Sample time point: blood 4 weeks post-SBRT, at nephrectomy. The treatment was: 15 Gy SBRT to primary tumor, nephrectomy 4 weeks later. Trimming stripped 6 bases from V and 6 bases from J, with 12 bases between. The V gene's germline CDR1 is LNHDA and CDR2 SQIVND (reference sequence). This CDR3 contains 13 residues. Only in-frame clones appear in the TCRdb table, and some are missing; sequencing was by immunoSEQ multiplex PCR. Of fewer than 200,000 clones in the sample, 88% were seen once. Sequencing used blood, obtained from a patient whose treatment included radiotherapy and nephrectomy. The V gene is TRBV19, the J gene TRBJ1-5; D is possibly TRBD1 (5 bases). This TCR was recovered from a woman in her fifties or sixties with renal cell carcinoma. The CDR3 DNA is TGTGCCAGTAGCGCGCAGGGCGGTCAGCCCCAGCATTTT. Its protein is CASSAQGGQPQHF.